This paragraph covers one T cell receptor (beta chain) sequence. This CDR3 contains 17 residues. Trimming cost V 2 bases and J 4 bases; bases outside gene matches: 8. Germline CDR1 is KGHSH and CDR2 is LQKENI. The data originate from a study of blood T cell repertoires in COVID-19. Across the study: PBMCs, B-cell-depleted T cells, or T cells were the source of the cDNA or gDNA that made up the material.

Using immunoSEQ multiplex PCR, the repertoire was profiled, and TCRdb retains in-frame clones only, with some absent. The data show about 360,000 clones, with around nine tenths seen just once and approximately 2.9% held by the top ten. The TCR originated in a human donor in a cohort sampled during active COVID-19. The sequencing sample was made of peripheral blood. The J gene is TRBJ2-1, the V gene TRBV18; 10 nucleotides align to TRBD2. The CDR3 DNA reads TGTGCCAGCTCACCATCCCTCTCTAGCGGGAGTTACAATGAGCAGTTCTTC. The encoded protein is CASSPSLSSGSYNEQFF.